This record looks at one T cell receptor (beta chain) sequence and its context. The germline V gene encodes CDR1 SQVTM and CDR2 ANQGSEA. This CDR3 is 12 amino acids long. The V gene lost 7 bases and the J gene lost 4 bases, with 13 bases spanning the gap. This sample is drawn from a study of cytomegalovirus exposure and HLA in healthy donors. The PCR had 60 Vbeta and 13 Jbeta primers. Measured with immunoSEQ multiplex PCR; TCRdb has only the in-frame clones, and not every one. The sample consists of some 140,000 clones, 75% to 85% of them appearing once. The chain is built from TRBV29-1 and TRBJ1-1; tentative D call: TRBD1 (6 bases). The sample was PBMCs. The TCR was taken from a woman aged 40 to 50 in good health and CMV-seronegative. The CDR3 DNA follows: TGCAGCGGTTTTTACAGGGCCACTGAAGCTTTCTTT. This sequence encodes CSGFYRATEAFF.